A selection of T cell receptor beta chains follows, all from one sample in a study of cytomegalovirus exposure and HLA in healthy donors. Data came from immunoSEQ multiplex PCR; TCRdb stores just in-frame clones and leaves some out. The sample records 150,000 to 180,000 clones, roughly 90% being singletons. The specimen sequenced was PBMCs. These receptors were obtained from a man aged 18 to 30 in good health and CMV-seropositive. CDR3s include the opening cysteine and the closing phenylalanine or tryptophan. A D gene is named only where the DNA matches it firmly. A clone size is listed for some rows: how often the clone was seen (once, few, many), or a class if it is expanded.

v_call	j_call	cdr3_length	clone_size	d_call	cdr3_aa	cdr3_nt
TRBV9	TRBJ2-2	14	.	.	CASSVGQNTGELFF	TGTGCCAGCAGCGTGGGACAGAACACCGGGGAGCTGTTTTTT
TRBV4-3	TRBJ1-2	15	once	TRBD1	CASSQVGQGGYGYTF	TGCGCCAGCAGCCAAGTAGGACAGGGAGGCTATGGCTACACCTTC
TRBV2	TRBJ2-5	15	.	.	CASSIASENQETQYF	TGTGCCAGCAGTATTGCTAGCGAGAACCAAGAGACCCAGTACTTC
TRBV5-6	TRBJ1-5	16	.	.	CASSLRGGRGDQPQHF	TGTGCCAGCAGCTTGCGGGGGGGAAGGGGCGATCAGCCCCAGCATTTT
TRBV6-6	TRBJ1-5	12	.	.	CASRRGGTPQHF	TGTGCCAGCAGAAGGGGGGGGACACCCCAGCATTTT
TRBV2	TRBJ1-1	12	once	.	CASSELNTEAFF	TGTGCCAGCAGTGAACTTAACACTGAAGCTTTCTTT
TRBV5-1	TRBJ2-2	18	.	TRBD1	CASSRGGQGSLNTGELFF	TGCGCCAGCAGCCGAGGGGGACAGGGGAGCCTTAACACCGGGGAGCTGTTTTTT
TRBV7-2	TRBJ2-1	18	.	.	CASSLAPPGRGGGNEQFF	TGTGCCAGCAGCTTAGCGCCCCCTGGGAGGGGAGGGGGCAATGAGCAGTTCTTC
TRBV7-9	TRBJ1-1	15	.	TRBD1	CASSLGGQGRTEAFF	TGTGCCAGCAGCTTAGGGGGACAGGGGAGAACTGAAGCTTTCTTT
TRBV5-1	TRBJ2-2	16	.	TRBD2	CASTLGGTENTGELFF	TGCGCCAGCACCCTGGGAGGGACTGAGAACACCGGGGAGCTGTTTTTT
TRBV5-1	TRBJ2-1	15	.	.	CASSLQAGPLNEQFF	TGCGCCAGCAGCTTGCAAGCGGGCCCTTTGAATGAGCAGTTCTTC
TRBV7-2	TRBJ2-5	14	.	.	CASSQRGYQETQYF	TGTGCCAGCAGTCAACGGGGGTACCAAGAGACCCAGTACTTC
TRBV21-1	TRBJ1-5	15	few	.	CASTTRRTGNQPQHF	TGTGCCAGCACGACTCGCCGGACAGGCAATCAGCCCCAGCATTTT
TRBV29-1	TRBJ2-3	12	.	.	CSLGGATDTQYF	TGCAGCCTGGGCGGGGCCACAGATACGCAGTATTTT
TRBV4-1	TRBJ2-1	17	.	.	CASSQDEWSRTYNEQFF	TGCGCCAGCAGCCAAGATGAATGGTCCAGGACCTACAATGAGCAGTTCTTC
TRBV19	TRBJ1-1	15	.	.	CASRETAPGNTEAFF	TGTGCCAGTCGGGAGACGGCTCCGGGGAACACTGAAGCTTTCTTT
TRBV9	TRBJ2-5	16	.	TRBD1	CASSVVMDRDQETQYF	TGTGCCAGCAGCGTAGTGATGGACAGGGATCAAGAGACCCAGTACTTC